This T cell receptor (beta chain) was recovered during a study of radiotherapy plus CTLA-4 blockade in lung cancer. For the study at large: The study recorded objective responses in about 18% of patients and disease control in approximately 29%.

Note on this clone: Its antigen is as yet unknown.

The data were produced by immunoSEQ multiplex PCR, yet TCRdb's version contains in-frame clones alone and is incomplete. The top ten clones hold approximately 5.5% of a sample with roughly 120,000 clones, roughly 80% of them seen once. This CDR3 is built from 13 residues. J gave up 7 bases and V 2 bases, and 2 bases lay outside the gene matches. The germline V gene has CDR1 KGHSH and CDR2 LQKENI. Alongside CTLA-4 blockade with ipilimumab, patients with chemo-refractory metastatic non-small-cell lung cancer received focal radiation. Broader study findings: Per reports, early blood T cell clone dynamics, plus interferon-beta, forecast response most strongly. The study found tumor-derived TCR clones expanded in blood after radiotherapy plus ipilimumab.

The gene calls are TRBV18 and TRBJ1-1; 9 bases line up with TRBD1. The starting material was peripheral blood, obtained from a patient treated with radiotherapy plus ipilimumab. The sequence derives from a human donor with non-small cell lung cancer who had a partial response to radiotherapy plus ipilimumab. CDR3 sequence (DNA): TGTGCCAGCTCACCAGGGACAGGGAGTGAAGCTTTCTTT. This codes for CASSPGTGSEAFF.